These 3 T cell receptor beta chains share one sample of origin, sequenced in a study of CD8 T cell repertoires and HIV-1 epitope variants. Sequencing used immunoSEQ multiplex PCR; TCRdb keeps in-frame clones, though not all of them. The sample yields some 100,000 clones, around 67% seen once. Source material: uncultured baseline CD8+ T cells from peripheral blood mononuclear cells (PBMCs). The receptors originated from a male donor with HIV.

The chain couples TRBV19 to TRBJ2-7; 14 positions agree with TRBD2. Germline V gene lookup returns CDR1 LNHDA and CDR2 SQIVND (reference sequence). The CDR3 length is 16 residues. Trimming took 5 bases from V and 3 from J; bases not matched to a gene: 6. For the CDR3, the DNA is TGTGCCAGTAGTCCGGGGACTAGCGGGAGCCTCTACGAGCAGTACTTC. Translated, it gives CASSPGTSGSLYEQYF.

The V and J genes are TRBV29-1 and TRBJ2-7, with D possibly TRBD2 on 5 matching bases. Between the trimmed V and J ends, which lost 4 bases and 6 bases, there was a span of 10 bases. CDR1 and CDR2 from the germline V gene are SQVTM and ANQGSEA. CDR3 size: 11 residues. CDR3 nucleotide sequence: TGCAGCGTTGGTCGAGGGTTCGAGCAGTACTTC. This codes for CSVGRGFEQYF.

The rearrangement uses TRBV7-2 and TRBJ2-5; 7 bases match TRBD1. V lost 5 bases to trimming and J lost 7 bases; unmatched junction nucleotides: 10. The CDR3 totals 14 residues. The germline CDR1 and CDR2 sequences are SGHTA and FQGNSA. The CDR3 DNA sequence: TGTGCCAGCAGCCCAGAAACAGGGGTAGCGACCCAGTACTTC. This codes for CASSPETGVATQYF.